These 30 T cell receptor beta chains were all obtained from the same sample, sequenced in a study of blood T cell repertoires in COVID-19. Assay: immunoSEQ multiplex PCR; the TCRdb copy retains only in-frame clones and omits some. The table shows about 140,000 clones, with about 86% occurring only once. The sample was peripheral blood. These TCRs come from a woman aged 60-75 years with acute or convalescent COVID-19.

This clone was seen once. The chain combines TRBV3-1 (or the pseudogene TRBV3-2) with TRBJ1-2; TRBD1 is a possible D gene (5 bases). The CDR3 sequence is 15 residues long. CDR1 LGHDT and CDR2 YNNKEL come from the germline V gene (reference sequence). The V gene lost 1 base and the J gene lost 8 bases, with 17 bases spanning the gap. The CDR3 sequence is CASSQAKFPGVGYTF. As DNA, the CDR3 is TGTGCCAGCAGCCAAGCGAAGTTTCCGGGGGTGGGCTACACCTTC.

V is TRBV4-3 and J is TRBJ1-6; tentative D call: TRBD1 (6 bases). The CDR3 has 16 amino acids. V was clipped by 0 bases and J by 9 bases, with 15 bases between them. The germline V gene encodes CDR1 LGHNA and CDR2 YSLEER. As DNA, the CDR3 is TGCGCCAGCAGCCAAGACCCCAGGGGTCGGAGTTCACCCCTCCACTTT. Translated: CASSQDPRGRSSPLHF.

The V and J genes are TRBV19 and TRBJ1-2, with 8 bases identical to TRBD1. Looked up from germline, CDR1 is LNHDA and CDR2 is SQIVND (reference sequence). V dropped 6 bases and J dropped 0; count of bases not matched to a gene: 12. This CDR3 spans 17 amino acids. The DNA of the CDR3 is TGTGCCAGTAGAGGACAGGGCTTGCTCGCACCTAACTATGGCTACACCTTC. Translating gives CASRGQGLLAPNYGYTF.

This chain links TRBV11-3 with TRBJ2-3; 10 nucleotides align to TRBD2. The CDR3 has 15 residues. The germline gives CDR1 SGHNT, CDR2 YENEEA. V shed 2 bases and J 5 bases; nucleotides not matched to a gene: 4. CDR3 sequence reads: CASSLLAGAVDTQYF. CDR3 nucleotide sequence: TGTGCCAGCAGCTTACTAGCGGGGGCCGTAGATACGCAGTATTTT.

The chain couples TRBV2 to TRBJ2-2; tentative D call: TRBD1 (6 bases). This CDR3 region has 14 residues. From germline, CDR1 is SNHLY and CDR2 FYNNEI. Trimming removed 5 bases from V and 2 bases from J, with 9 bases in between. Written as DNA, the CDR3 is TGTGCCAGCAGTCCACAGGGTAACACCGGGGAGCTGTTTTTT. Its translation: CASSPQGNTGELFF.

The rearrangement uses TRBV6-5 and TRBJ1-6; D is perhaps TRBD1 (5 bases). The CDR3 sequence is 12 residues long. Germline-derived CDR1 and CDR2 are MNHEY and SVGAGI. V lost 8 bases and J 7 bases, leaving 9 bases between the germline ends. The CDR3 DNA reads as TGTGCCAGCGCGGCAGGGAATTCACCCCTCCACTTT. This codes for CASAAGNSPLHF.

This clone was recorded once. The CDR3 loop is CAISETMGQSYNSPLHF. CDR3 DNA: TGTGCCATCAGTGAGACGATGGGACAGAGCTATAATTCACCCCTCCACTTT. The V gene is TRBV10-3, the J gene TRBJ1-6; 7 bases map to TRBD1. Germline CDR1 is ENHRY and CDR2 is SYGVKD. J lost 3 bases, V lost 2 bases, and 7 bases had no gene match. This CDR3 is built from 17 residues.

Only one count was recorded for this clone. The rearrangement uses TRBV28 and TRBJ1-2, with D possibly matching TRBD1 (6 bases). The CDR3 loop spans 18 amino acids. V was clipped by 3 bases and J by 0 bases, with 20 bases between them. From germline, CDR1 is MDHEN and CDR2 SYDVKM. The DNA of the CDR3 is TGTGCCAGCAGTTTGGTTGGCAGGGGATGGGGCTCTAACTATGGCTACACCTTC. Translating it yields CASSLVGRGWGSNYGYTF.

V usage is TRBV28 and J usage is TRBJ2-7, with TRBD1 as a possible D gene (6 bases). V dropped 4 bases and J dropped 6 bases, with 22 bases sitting between them. The germline V gene encodes CDR1 MDHEN and CDR2 SYDVKM. The CDR3 is 16 residues long. CDR3 region: CASSSRTVTLLGEQYF. For the CDR3, the DNA is TGTGCCAGCAGTTCTAGGACAGTTACGCTCCTAGGCGAGCAGTACTTC. Full variable domain (remainder filled in from reference TRBV28 and TRBJ2-7): DVKVTQSSRYLVKRTGEKVFLECVQDMDHENMFWYRQDPGLGLRLIYFSYDVKMKEKGDIPEGYSVSREKKERFSLILESASTNQTSMYLCASSSRTVTLLGEQYFGPGTRLTVT.

The chain couples TRBV4-3 to TRBJ2-7, with D perhaps matching TRBD2 (5 bases). In germline, CDR1 is LGHNA, CDR2 YSLEER. The CDR3 is 13 residues long. Trimming shortened V by 0 bases and J by 5 bases, and 8 bases separated the two germline ends. CDR3 loop: CASSQDRRDEQYF. The CDR3 DNA follows: TGCGCCAGCAGCCAAGATCGGCGGGACGAGCAGTACTTC.

The chain links TRBV29-1 to TRBJ2-3, with TRBD2 identical over 7 bases. Germline loops: CDR1 SQVTM, CDR2 ANQGSEA. The CDR3 is 14 amino acids. V trimming: 3 bases; J trimming: 1 base; junction bases outside the gene matches: 4. CDR3 DNA: TGCAGCGTTGATCGCGGGGGAGGCACAGATACGCAGTATTTT. It specifies CSVDRGGGTDTQYF.

The chain combines TRBV7-9 with TRBJ2-7; 9 nucleotides align to TRBD1. CDR1 SEHNR and CDR2 FQNEAQ come from the germline V gene (reference sequence). CDR3 length equals 16 residues. After removal of 4 bases from V and 4 bases from J, the junction contained 11 bases not matched to a gene. CDR3 DNA: TGTGCCAGCAGCTCGATCAAAGGGACAGGGTATTACGAGCAGTACTTC. Amino acid sequence: CASSSIKGTGYYEQYF.

In this sample, this clone turned up a few times. This chain links TRBV5-1 with TRBJ2-2; 15 bases are a match to TRBD2. The CDR3 length is 18 residues. CDR1 and CDR2 from the germline V gene are SGHRS and YFSETQ. V shed 4 bases, J shed 5 bases, and the junction held 9 bases outside the gene matches. CDR3 sequence (DNA): TGCGCCAGCAGCACCGGGACTAGCGGGGGGATGTGGACCGGGGAGCTGTTTTTT. It yields the protein CASSTGTSGGMWTGELFF.

The CDR3 reads CASSHLQGSVGNQPQHF. The DNA for the CDR3 is TGCGCCAGCAGCCACCTACAGGGGAGCGTTGGCAATCAGCCCCAGCATTTT. The gene calls are TRBV4-3 and TRBJ1-5; 7 nucleotides agree with TRBD1. After removal of 3 bases from V and 2 bases from J, the junction contained 10 bases not matched to a gene. CDR3 length equals 17 residues. Germline V gives CDR1 LGHNA, CDR2 YSLEER.

This clone has a handful of counts. This chain joins TRBV4-1 and TRBJ2-7, with 7 bases lining up with TRBD1. Germline trimming cut 4 bases from V and 9 bases from J; bases unmatched to any gene: 18. The CDR3 is 16 amino acids. From germline, CDR1 is MGHRA and CDR2 YSYEKL. CDR3 nucleotide sequence: TGCGCCAGCAGCCTTCGCGAGCCCCGACAGGGTTGGGTGCAGTACTTC. This encodes CASSLREPRQGWVQYF.

The genes are TRBV30 and TRBJ1-2, with D perhaps TRBD1 (5 bases). The germline V gene encodes CDR1 GTSNPN and CDR2 SVGIG (reference sequence). V shed 0 bases and J shed 8 bases, with 13 bases lying between them. This CDR3 contains 13 residues. The CDR3 region has the DNA TGTGCCTGGAGTGTAAGGCAGGGCAGCGGCTACACCTTC. Its protein is CAWSVRQGSGYTF.

The chain couples TRBV19 to TRBJ1-1, with 8 bases matching TRBD1. The germline V gene has CDR1 LNHDA and CDR2 SQIVND (reference sequence). Unmatched junction bases numbered 2, after V lost 5 bases and J lost 3 bases. This CDR3 has 13 amino acids. The CDR3 is CASSADRDTEAFF. The CDR3 nucleotides are TGTGCCAGTAGTGCGGACAGGGACACTGAAGCTTTCTTT.

This chain links TRBV6-6 with TRBJ1-1; perhaps TRBD1 as D (6 bases). The germline V gene encodes CDR1 MNHNY and CDR2 SVGAGI (reference sequence). The CDR3 has 13 amino acids. V was pared by 6 bases and J by 7 bases, with 15 bases between. The CDR3 DNA is TGTGCCAGCAGGGTCAGGGAGGGGGTTGAAGCTTTCTTT. Its translation: CASRVREGVEAFF.

This sequence joins TRBV30 and TRBJ2-3; TRBD1 aligns across 8 bases. This CDR3 comprises 15 residues. V lost 3 bases, J lost 1 base, and 6 bases stayed unmatched. Germline loops: CDR1 GTSNPN, CDR2 SVGIG (reference sequence). For the CDR3, the DNA is TGTGCCTGGAGCGGAGAGACAGGGGGCACAGATACGCAGTATTTT. Translation: CAWSGETGGTDTQYF.

The V call is TRBV12-5, the J call TRBJ2-1; 7 bases match TRBD1. Looked up from germline, CDR1 is LGHNT and CDR2 is FRNRAP. V was pared by 6 bases and J by 4 bases, with 6 bases of the junction left unmatched. The CDR3 length is 14 residues. The CDR3 DNA is TGTGCTAGTGGACGGGACAGCCCTTACAATGAGCAGTTCTTC. The encoded protein is CASGRDSPYNEQFF.

The V call is TRBV4-2, the J call TRBJ2-7; 11 bases fit TRBD1. Germline loops: CDR1 LGHNA, CDR2 YNFKEQ. With 3 bases clipped from V and 1 base from J, the junction kept 5 bases outside the gene matches. CDR3 length equals 16 residues. CDR3 sequence: CASSQTGTGGSYEQYF. DNA of the CDR3: TGTGCCAGCAGCCAGACCGGGACAGGGGGGTCCTACGAGCAGTACTTC.

This clone was recorded once. The rearrangement joins TRBV20-1 to TRBJ2-7; 8 bases are a match to TRBD1. J gave up 0 bases and V 3 bases, and 7 bases lay outside the gene matches. The germline V gene has CDR1 DFQATT and CDR2 SNEGSKA (reference sequence). This CDR3 comprises 15 residues. The chain's CDR3 is CSASPPDRVSYEQYF. CDR3 sequence (DNA): TGCAGTGCTAGTCCCCCGGACAGGGTCTCCTACGAGCAGTACTTC.

The chain is built from TRBV12-2 and TRBJ1-5. TRBV12-2 counts as a pseudogene. CDR3 length equals 17 residues. CDR3 loop: CASRLAGGRRGNQPQHF. CDR3 DNA sequence: TGTGCAAGTCGCTTAGCGGGTGGACGGAGGGGCAATCAGCCCCAGCATTTT.

This rearrangement joins TRBV2 to TRBJ1-5; maybe TRBD1 (5 bases). Trimming pared 5 bases from V and 7 bases from J, leaving 12 bases between. Germline V gives CDR1 SNHLY, CDR2 FYNNEI. This CDR3 region has 13 residues. The CDR3 nucleotides read TGTGCCAGCAGTTCAGGGCTACGCCAGCCCCAGCATTTT. Residues: CASSSGLRQPQHF.

The CDR3 DNA reads TGCAGCGTTGGTGGGACTAGCGGGCATACGCAGTATTTT. This sequence encodes CSVGGTSGHTQYF. This chain joins TRBV29-1 and TRBJ2-3; TRBD2 matches at 12 bases. Germline CDR1 is SQVTM and CDR2 is ANQGSEA. Losses at the gene ends were 4 bases for V and 7 bases for J; bases not matched to a gene: 3. The CDR3 runs 13 residues.

V and J are TRBV24-1 and TRBJ2-7; D possibly corresponds to TRBD1 (6 bases). Germline values: CDR1 KGHDR, CDR2 SFDVKD. The V gene lost 12 bases and the J gene lost 12 bases, with 20 bases spanning the gap. The CDR3 spans 11 residues. The CDR3: CAGGQGLRSYF. DNA of the CDR3: TGTGCCGGAGGCCAGGGGCTACGGTCGTACTTC.

The chain has TRBV5-1 and TRBJ2-7; TRBD1 agrees at 10 bases. V shed 3 bases, J shed 3 bases, and the junction held 9 bases outside the gene matches. The CDR3 is 16 amino acids. Germline V gives CDR1 SGHRS, CDR2 YFSETQ. DNA of the CDR3: TGCGCCAGCAGCTCCGGGCCGGACAGGGGGATCTACGAGCAGTACTTC. Translated: CASSSGPDRGIYEQYF.

This clone was recorded only once. J is TRBJ1-5 and V is TRBV28; possible D gene TRBD1, 6 bases. Looked up from germline, CDR1 is MDHEN and CDR2 is SYDVKM. V gave up 4 bases and J gave up 3 bases, with 19 bases separating them. The CDR3 sequence is 17 residues long. For the CDR3, the DNA is TGTGCCAGCAGTTCCCTCTTGACAGGAAAACCCAATCAGCCCCAGCATTTT. Its protein is CASSSLLTGKPNQPQHF.

This clone was observed a handful of times. The V and J genes are TRBV5-1 and TRBJ1-4, with TRBD1 identical over 7 bases. V gave up 7 bases and J gave up 5 bases; unmatched junction bases: 8. Germline V lookup: CDR1 SGHRS, CDR2 YFSETQ. The CDR3 runs 14 residues. Here the CDR3 reads CASRTGTVNEKLFF. CDR3 nucleotides: TGCGCCAGCCGCACAGGGACAGTCAATGAAAAACTGTTTTTT.

The genes are TRBV10-3 and TRBJ2-7, with D possibly being TRBD2 (5 bases). The CDR3 has 12 residues. Germline loops: CDR1 ENHRY, CDR2 SYGVKD. V was cut by 3 bases and J by 4 bases, with 7 bases left in between. The CDR3 DNA reads as TGTGCCATCAGTGAAGAGGGATACGAGCAGTACTTC. Protein: CAISEEGYEQYF.